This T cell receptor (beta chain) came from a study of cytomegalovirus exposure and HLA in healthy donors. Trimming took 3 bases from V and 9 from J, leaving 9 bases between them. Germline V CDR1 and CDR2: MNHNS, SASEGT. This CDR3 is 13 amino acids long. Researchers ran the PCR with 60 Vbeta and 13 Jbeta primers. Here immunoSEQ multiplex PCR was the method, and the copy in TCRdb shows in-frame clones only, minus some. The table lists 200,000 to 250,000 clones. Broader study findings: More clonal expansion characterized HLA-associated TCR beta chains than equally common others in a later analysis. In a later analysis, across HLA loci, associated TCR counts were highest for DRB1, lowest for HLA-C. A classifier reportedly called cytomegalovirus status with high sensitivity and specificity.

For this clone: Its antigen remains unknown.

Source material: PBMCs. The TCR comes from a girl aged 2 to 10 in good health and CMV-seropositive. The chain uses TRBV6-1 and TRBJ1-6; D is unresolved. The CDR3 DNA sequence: TGTGCCAGCAGTGAGATTTTAGCTTCACCCCTCCACTTT. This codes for CASSEILASPLHF.